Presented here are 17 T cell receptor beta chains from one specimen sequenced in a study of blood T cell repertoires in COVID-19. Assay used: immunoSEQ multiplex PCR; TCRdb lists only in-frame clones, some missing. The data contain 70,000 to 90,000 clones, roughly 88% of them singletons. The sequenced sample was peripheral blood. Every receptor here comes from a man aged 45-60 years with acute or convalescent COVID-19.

The CDR3 protein is CASSVGLAGGETQYF. The CDR3 DNA reads TGTGCCAGCAGCGTGGGACTAGCGGGGGGGGAGACCCAGTACTTC. The chain couples TRBV9 to TRBJ2-5; TRBD2 matches at 16 bases. This CDR3 is built from 15 residues. CDR1 is SGDLS, CDR2 YYNGEE, per germline. The V gene end was trimmed by 2 bases and the J gene end by 5 bases; junction bases not matched to a gene: 0.

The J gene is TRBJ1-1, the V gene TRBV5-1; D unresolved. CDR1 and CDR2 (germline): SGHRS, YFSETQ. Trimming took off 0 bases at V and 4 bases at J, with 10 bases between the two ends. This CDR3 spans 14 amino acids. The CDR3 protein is CASSLEGRVTEAFF. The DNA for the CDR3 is TGCGCCAGCAGCTTGGAAGGGAGAGTCACTGAAGCTTTCTTT.

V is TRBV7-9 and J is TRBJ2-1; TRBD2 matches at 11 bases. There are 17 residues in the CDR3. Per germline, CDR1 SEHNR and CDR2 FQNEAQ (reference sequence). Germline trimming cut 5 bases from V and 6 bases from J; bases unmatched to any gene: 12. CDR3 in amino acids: CASSPVASGGFRNEQFF. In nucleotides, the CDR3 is TGTGCCAGCAGCCCAGTCGCTAGCGGGGGGTTCCGCAATGAGCAGTTCTTC.

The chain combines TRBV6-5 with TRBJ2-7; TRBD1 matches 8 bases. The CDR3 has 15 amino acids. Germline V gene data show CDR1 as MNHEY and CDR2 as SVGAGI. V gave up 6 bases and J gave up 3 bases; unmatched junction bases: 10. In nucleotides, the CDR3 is TGTGCCAGCAGGACCGACCGGACAGGGAGCTACGAGCAGTACTTC. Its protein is CASRTDRTGSYEQYF.

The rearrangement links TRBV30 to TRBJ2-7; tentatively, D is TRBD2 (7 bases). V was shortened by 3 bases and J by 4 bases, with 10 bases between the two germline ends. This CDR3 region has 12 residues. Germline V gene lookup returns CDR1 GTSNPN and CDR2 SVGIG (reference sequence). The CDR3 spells CAWRRGPYEQYF. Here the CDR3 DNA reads TGTGCCTGGAGGCGGGGGCCATACGAGCAGTACTTC.

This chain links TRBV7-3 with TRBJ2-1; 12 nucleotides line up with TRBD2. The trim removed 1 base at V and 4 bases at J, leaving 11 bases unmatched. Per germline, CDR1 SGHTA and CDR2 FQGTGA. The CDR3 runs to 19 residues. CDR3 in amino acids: CASSLNPGLAGLIYNEQFF. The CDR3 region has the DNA TGTGCCAGCAGCTTAAATCCCGGACTAGCGGGGTTAATTTACAATGAGCAGTTCTTC.

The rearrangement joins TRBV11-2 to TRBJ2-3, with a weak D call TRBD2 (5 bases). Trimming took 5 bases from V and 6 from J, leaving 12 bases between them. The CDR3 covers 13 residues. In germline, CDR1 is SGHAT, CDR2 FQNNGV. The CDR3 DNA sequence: TGTGCCAGCAGCACCGGACTGAAGGATACGCAGTATTTT. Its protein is CASSTGLKDTQYF.

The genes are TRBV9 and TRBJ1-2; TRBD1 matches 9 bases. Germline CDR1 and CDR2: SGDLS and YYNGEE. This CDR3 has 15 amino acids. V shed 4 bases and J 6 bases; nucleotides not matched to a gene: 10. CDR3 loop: CASSPSPGTGNGYTF. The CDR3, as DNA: TGTGCCAGCAGCCCAAGTCCCGGGACAGGGAATGGCTACACCTTC.

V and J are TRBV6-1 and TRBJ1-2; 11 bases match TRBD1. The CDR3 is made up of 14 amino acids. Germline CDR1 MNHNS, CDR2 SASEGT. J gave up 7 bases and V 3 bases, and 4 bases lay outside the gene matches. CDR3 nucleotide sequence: TGTGCCAGCAGTGAGGACAGGGGGCTACGTGGCTACACCTTC. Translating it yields CASSEDRGLRGYTF.

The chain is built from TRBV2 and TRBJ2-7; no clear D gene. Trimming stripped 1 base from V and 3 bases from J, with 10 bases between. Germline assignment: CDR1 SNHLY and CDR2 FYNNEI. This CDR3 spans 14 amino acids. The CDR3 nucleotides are TGTGCCAGCAGTGAAGTGCAGGTTGACTACGAGCAGTACTTC. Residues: CASSEVQVDYEQYF. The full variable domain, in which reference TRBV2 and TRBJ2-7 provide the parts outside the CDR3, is EPEVTQTPSHQVTQMGQEVILRCVPISNHLYFYWYRQILGQKVEFLVSFYNNEISEKSEIFDDQFSVERPDGSNFTLKIRSTKLEDSAMYFCASSEVQVDYEQYFGPGTRLTVT.

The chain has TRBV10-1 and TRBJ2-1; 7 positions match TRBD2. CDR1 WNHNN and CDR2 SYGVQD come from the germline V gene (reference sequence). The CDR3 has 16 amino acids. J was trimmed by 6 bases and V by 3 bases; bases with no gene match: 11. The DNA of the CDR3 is TGCGCCAGCAGTGAACTTGCCGGGACTACCCCCAATGAGCAGTTCTTC. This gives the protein CASSELAGTTPNEQFF.

The CDR3 sequence: CASSWTGDEQYF. CDR3 DNA sequence: TGTGCCAGCAGCTGGACAGGGGACGAGCAGTACTTC. V usage is TRBV7-2 and J usage is TRBJ2-7; 9 bases are shared with TRBD1. V was clipped by 4 bases and J by 5 bases; unmatched bases: 0. The germline V gene has CDR1 SGHTA and CDR2 FQGNSA. This CDR3 is 12 amino acids long.

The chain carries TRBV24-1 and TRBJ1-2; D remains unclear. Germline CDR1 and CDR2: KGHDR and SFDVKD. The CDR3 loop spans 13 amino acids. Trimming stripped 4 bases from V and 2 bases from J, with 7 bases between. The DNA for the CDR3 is TGTGCCACCAGTGAAGACACAAACTATGGCTACACCTTC. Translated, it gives CATSEDTNYGYTF.

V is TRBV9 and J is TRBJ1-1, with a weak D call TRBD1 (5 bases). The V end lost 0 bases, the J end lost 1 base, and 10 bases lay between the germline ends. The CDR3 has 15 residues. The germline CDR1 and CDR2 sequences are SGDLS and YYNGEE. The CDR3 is CASSVGRGGNTEAFF. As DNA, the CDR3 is TGTGCCAGCAGCGTAGGGAGGGGAGGGAACACTGAAGCTTTCTTT.

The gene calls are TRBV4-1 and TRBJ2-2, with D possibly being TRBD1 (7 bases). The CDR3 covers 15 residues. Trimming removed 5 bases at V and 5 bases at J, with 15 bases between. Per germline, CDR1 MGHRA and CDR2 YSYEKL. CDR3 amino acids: CASSSPGGSTGELFF. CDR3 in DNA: TGCGCCAGCAGCTCCCCAGGGGGGAGTACCGGGGAGCTGTTTTTT.

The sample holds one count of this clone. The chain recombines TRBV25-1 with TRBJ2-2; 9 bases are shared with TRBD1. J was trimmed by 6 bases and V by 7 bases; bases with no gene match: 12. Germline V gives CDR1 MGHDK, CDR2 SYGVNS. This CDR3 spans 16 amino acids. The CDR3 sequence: CASTPPGQGYAGELFF. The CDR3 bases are TGTGCCAGCACCCCACCGGGACAGGGATATGCCGGGGAGCTGTTTTTT.

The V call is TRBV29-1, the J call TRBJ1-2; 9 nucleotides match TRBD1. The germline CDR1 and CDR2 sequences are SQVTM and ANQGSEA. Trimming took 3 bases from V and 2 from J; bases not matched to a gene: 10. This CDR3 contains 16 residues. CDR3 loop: CSVDFLAGQGNYGYTF. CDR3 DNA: TGCAGCGTTGATTTCCTGGCGGGACAGGGAAACTATGGCTACACCTTC.